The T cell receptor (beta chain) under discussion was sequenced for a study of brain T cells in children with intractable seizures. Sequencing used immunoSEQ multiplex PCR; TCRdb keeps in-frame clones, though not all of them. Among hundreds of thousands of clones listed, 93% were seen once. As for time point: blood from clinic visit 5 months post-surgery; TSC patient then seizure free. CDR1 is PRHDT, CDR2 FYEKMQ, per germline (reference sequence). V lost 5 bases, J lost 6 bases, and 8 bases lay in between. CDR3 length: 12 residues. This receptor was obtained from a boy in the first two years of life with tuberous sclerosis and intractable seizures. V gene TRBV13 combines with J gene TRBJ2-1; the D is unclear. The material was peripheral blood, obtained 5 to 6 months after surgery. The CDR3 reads CASSIVLNEQFF. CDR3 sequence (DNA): TGTGCCAGCAGCATTGTGCTCAATGAGCAGTTCTTC.